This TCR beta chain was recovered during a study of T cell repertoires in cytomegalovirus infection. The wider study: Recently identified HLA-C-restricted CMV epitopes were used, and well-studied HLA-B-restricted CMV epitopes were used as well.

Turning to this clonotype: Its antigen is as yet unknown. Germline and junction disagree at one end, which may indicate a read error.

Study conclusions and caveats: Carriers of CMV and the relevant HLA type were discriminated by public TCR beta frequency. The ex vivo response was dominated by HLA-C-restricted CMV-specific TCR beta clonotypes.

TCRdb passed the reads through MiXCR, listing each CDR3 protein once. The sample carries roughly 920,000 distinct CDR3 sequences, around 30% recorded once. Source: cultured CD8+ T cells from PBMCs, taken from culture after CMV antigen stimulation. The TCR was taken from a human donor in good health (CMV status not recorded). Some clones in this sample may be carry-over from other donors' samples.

DNA for the CDR3: TGTGCTAGCAGCCACGACAGGGGGCCATACAATGAGCAGTTCTTC. Its protein is CASSHDRGPYNEQFF. This sequence joins TRBV7-6 and TRBJ2-1; TRBD1 matches at 10 bases. This CDR3 is built from 15 residues. CDR1 and CDR2 from the germline V gene are SGHVS and FNYEAQ.